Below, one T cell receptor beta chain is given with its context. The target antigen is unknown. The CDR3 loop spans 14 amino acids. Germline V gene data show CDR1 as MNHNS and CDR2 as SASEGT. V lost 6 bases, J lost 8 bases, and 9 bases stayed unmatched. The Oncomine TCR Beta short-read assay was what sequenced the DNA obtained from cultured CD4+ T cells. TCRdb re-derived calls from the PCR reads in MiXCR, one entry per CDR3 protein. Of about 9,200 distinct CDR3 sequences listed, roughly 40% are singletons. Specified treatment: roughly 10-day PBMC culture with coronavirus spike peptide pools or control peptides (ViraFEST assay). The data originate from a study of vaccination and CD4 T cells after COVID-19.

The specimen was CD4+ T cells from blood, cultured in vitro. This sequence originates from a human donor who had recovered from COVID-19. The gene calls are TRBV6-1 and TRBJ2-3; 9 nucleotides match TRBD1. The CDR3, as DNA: TGTGCCAGCAGGACACAGGGGGCCGCCGGTACGCAGTATTTT. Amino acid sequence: CASRTQGAAGTQYF.